The clone carrying this TCR beta chain was found once. These data originate in a study of control samples from healthy donors and cancer patients. Method: immunoSEQ multiplex PCR; TCRdb's copy keeps in-frame clones and lacks some. The sample has around 110,000 clones, approximately 90% seen once. Between the trimmed V and J ends, which lost 3 bases and 0 bases, there was a span of 3 bases. CDR3 length equals 12 residues. Germline CDR1 and CDR2: MNHEY and SMNVEV (reference sequence). Sequencing was carried out using blood. The chain carries TRBV27 and TRBJ2-7; D remains ambiguous. The source is a woman between 65 and 79 years old in good health. The DNA of the CDR3 is TGTGCCAGCAGTTTCAACTCCTACGAGCAGTACTTC. Amino acids: CASSFNSYEQYF.